These 32 T cell receptor beta chains were sequenced from one sample in a study of blood T cells in healthy people across ages. Sample-barcoded 5' priming and a J-beta primer mix drove a second PCR of about 7 to 11 cycles. Via MiXCR, TCRdb re-called the 5' RACE reads, giving one row per CDR3 protein. The repertoire consists of more than 1.4 million distinct CDR3 sequences, with around 42% occurring once and the leading ten covering 6.5% to 10%. The sample was blood. The receptors shown here come from a woman aged 18-29 years in good health.

This clonotype was counted between two and nine times. The chain employs TRBV20-1 and TRBJ2-7; 11 nucleotides align to TRBD1. This CDR3 spans 14 amino acids. Germline lookup yields CDR1 DFQATT and CDR2 SNEGSKA (reference sequence). V dropped 6 bases and J dropped 6; count of bases not matched to a gene: 10. The CDR3 spells CSAFRTGGIGEQYF. As DNA, the CDR3 is TGCAGTGCCTTTCGGACAGGGGGCATCGGCGAGCAGTACTTC.

J is TRBJ2-3 and V is TRBV25-1, with 9 positions matching TRBD1. This CDR3 has 17 amino acids. V lost 3 bases, J lost 6 bases, and 13 bases stayed unmatched. Germline lookup yields CDR1 MGHDK and CDR2 SYGVNS. The CDR3 nucleotides are TGTGCCAGCAGTGATAACCCGGGACAGGGATCAGAGGATACGCAGTATTTT. Its translation is CASSDNPGQGSEDTQYF.

This clonotype was recorded a few times. The rearrangement links TRBV27 to TRBJ1-1; 8 nucleotides line up with TRBD1. The CDR3 runs to 14 residues. Germline CDR1 is MNHEY and CDR2 is SMNVEV (reference sequence). Unmatched junction bases numbered 6, after V lost 5 bases and J lost 4 bases. Here the CDR3 reads CASSTPGGSTEAFF. The DNA of the CDR3 is TGTGCCAGCAGTACCCCAGGGGGCTCCACTGAAGCTTTCTTT.

This chain links TRBV11-2 with TRBJ1-3; possibly TRBD1 for D (5 bases). This CDR3 comprises 16 residues. The V and J ends lost 3 bases and 0 bases respectively, with 12 bases between them. Germline CDR1 is SGHAT and CDR2 is FQNNGV. The CDR3 DNA follows: TGTGCCAGCAGCTTCTCGGACACATCCTCTGGAAACACCATATATTTT. Protein sequence: CASSFSDTSSGNTIYF.

This clonotype occurred a few times. The chain links TRBV7-3 to TRBJ2-7, with unresolved D. With 4 bases removed from V and 6 bases from J, the gap between germline ends came to 10 bases. Germline CDR1 is SGHTA and CDR2 is FQGTGA. CDR3 length equals 12 residues. This CDR3 is CASSSLLGEQYF. The DNA for the CDR3 is TGTGCCAGCAGCTCTCTCCTAGGCGAGCAGTACTTC.

The chain combines TRBV7-9 with TRBJ2-1, with D unresolved. The V gene lost 5 bases and the J gene lost 9 bases, with 11 bases spanning the gap. The germline CDR1 and CDR2 sequences are SEHNR and FQNEAQ (reference sequence). The CDR3 runs to 12 residues. This CDR3 reads CASSPKAVEQFF. The CDR3 nucleotides are TGTGCCAGCAGCCCTAAAGCTGTTGAGCAGTTCTTC.

This clonotype was picked up one time. The chain couples TRBV27 to TRBJ2-3, with TRBD2 identical over 8 bases. The CDR3 is 14 residues long. V shed 6 bases and J 2 bases; nucleotides not matched to a gene: 4. Germline CDR1 is MNHEY and CDR2 is SMNVEV (reference sequence). The CDR3 coding sequence is TGTGCCAGCAGGCGGGGGGACACCACAGATACGCAGTATTTT. This sequence encodes CASRRGDTTDTQYF.

The rearrangement joins TRBV11-2 to TRBJ2-3; 8 nucleotides agree with TRBD2. The CDR3 is 15 residues long. The germline V gene has CDR1 SGHAT and CDR2 FQNNGV. V shed 7 bases, J shed 4 bases, and the junction held 10 bases outside the gene matches. The DNA for the CDR3 is TGTGCCAGCAAGATTGCCCTAGCGGGCCCAGATACGCAGTATTTT. It translates to CASKIALAGPDTQYF. Using reference TRBV11-2 and TRBJ2-3 for the parts outside the CDR3, the full variable domain is EAGVAQSPRYKIIEKRQSVAFWCNPISGHATLYWYQQILGQGPKLLIQFQNNGVVDDSQLPKDRFSAERLKGVDSTLKIQPAKLEDSAVYLCASKIALAGPDTQYFGPGTRLTVL.

The chain couples TRBV20-1 to TRBJ1-5, with 8 bases identical to TRBD1. This CDR3 has 15 residues. V was pared by 4 bases and J by 2 bases, with 7 bases of the junction left unmatched. The germline V gene has CDR1 DFQATT and CDR2 SNEGSKA (reference sequence). In nucleotides, the CDR3 is TGCAGTGCTATATTAAAGACAGGGGGCAATCAGCCCCAGCATTTT. It encodes CSAILKTGGNQPQHF.

The V gene is TRBV11-2, the J gene TRBJ1-2; D is possibly TRBD1 (5 bases). CDR1 SGHAT and CDR2 FQNNGV come from the germline V gene. This CDR3 has 17 residues. The ends were cut back, 0 bases at V and 8 bases at J, with 22 bases in the middle. DNA for the CDR3: TGTGCCAGCAGCTTAGATTCCGCCCCCGGGGCCGCGGTCGGCTACACCTTC. Protein: CASSLDSAPGAAVGYTF. The variable domain in full, with the rest retrieved from reference TRBV11-2 and TRBJ1-2, is EAGVAQSPRYKIIEKRQSVAFWCNPISGHATLYWYQQILGQGPKLLIQFQNNGVVDDSQLPKDRFSAERLKGVDSTLKIQPAKLEDSAVYLCASSLDSAPGAAVGYTFGSGTRLTVV.

The V and J genes are TRBV3-1 and TRBJ2-5, with D perhaps being TRBD1 or TRBD2 (5 bases each). Trimming left V 3 bases short and J 3 bases short, with 17 bases between. The CDR3 consists of 16 residues. From germline, CDR1 is LGHDT and CDR2 YNNKEL (reference sequence). DNA for the CDR3: TGTGCCAGCAGCCAGAGGGGATCGGGGACCAAAGAGACCCAGTACTTC. It is translated as CASSQRGSGTKETQYF.

This clonotype was observed a handful of times. The V and J genes are TRBV2 and TRBJ1-2; D gene uncertain. The germline V gene encodes CDR1 SNHLY and CDR2 FYNNEI. The CDR3 contains 13 residues. V was trimmed by 1 base and J by 5 bases, leaving 8 bases between them. In DNA, the CDR3 is TGTGCCAGCAGTGAAGGGGTGGGATATGGCTACACCTTC. This translates into CASSEGVGYGYTF.

There are a few counts of this clonotype. This chain joins TRBV28 and TRBJ2-7; 9 nucleotides line up with TRBD2. The germline V gene has CDR1 MDHEN and CDR2 SYDVKM. This CDR3 region has 15 residues. The V gene end was trimmed by 6 bases and the J gene end by 0 bases; junction bases not matched to a gene: 6. The CDR3 region is CASSSGTSFSYEQYF. For the CDR3, the DNA is TGTGCCAGCAGCTCCGGGACTAGCTTCTCCTACGAGCAGTACTTC.

The table lists this clonotype with a few counts. The J gene is TRBJ2-4, the V gene TRBV28; the D is unclear. Germline V gene data show CDR1 as MDHEN and CDR2 as SYDVKM. The CDR3 covers 14 residues. Trimming stripped 1 base from V and 8 bases from J, with 12 bases between. The CDR3 region has the DNA TGTGCCAGCAGTTTATTCGCAGATGGGGACATTCAGTACTTC. Translated: CASSLFADGDIQYF.

This clonotype came up a few times. The chain joins TRBV4-1 to TRBJ2-7; D gene uncertain. V was trimmed by 1 base and J by 2 bases, leaving 15 bases between them. CDR3 length: 16 amino acids. CDR1 and CDR2 (germline): MGHRA, YSYEKL. For the CDR3, the DNA is TGCGCCAGCAGCCAAGTGTTGATGGGGAACACCTACGAGCAGTACTTC. Encoded protein: CASSQVLMGNTYEQYF.

This clonotype has a handful of counts. This rearrangement joins TRBV28 to TRBJ2-3; TRBD2 matches 9 bases. Looked up from germline, CDR1 is MDHEN and CDR2 is SYDVKM. V gave up 3 bases and J gave up 7 bases; unmatched junction bases: 23. CDR3 size: 20 residues. This CDR3 is CASSFQIVLIAGAEDNTQYF. The CDR3 DNA reads TGTGCCAGCAGTTTCCAAATTGTGTTAATAGCGGGAGCTGAAGATAATACGCAGTATTTT.

V usage is TRBV3-1 and J usage is TRBJ1-2; no reliable D call. Germline values: CDR1 LGHDT, CDR2 YNNKEL (reference sequence). V shed 2 bases and J shed 8 bases, with 15 bases lying between them. The CDR3 is 14 residues long. DNA for the CDR3: TGTGCCAGCAGCCAATTCGCCGTGCTGGGAGGCTACACCTTC. Encoded protein: CASSQFAVLGGYTF. Together with reference TRBV3-1 and TRBJ1-2, the CDR3 gives the full variable domain: DTAVSQTPKYLVTQMGNDKSIKCEQNLGHDTMYWYKQDSKKFLKIMFSYNNKELIINETVPNRFSPKSPDKAHLNLHINSLELGDSAVYFCASSQFAVLGGYTFGSGTRLTVV.

This clonotype has more than one count but fewer than ten. The chain joins TRBV20-1 to TRBJ1-4, with 7 positions matching TRBD1. This CDR3 has 17 residues. V dropped 6 bases and J dropped 0; count of bases not matched to a gene: 13. The germline V gene encodes CDR1 DFQATT and CDR2 SNEGSKA (reference sequence). In DNA, the CDR3 is TGCAGTGCAAGTAAAACCAGGGGGAAACCAACTAATGAAAAACTGTTTTTT. Its translation: CSASKTRGKPTNEKLFF.

The table lists this clonotype with a few counts. The chain has TRBV4-2 and TRBJ1-4; 7 bases are a match to TRBD1. The CDR3 consists of 15 residues. Germline values: CDR1 LGHNA, CDR2 YNFKEQ. V shed 1 base and J 7 bases; nucleotides not matched to a gene: 6. For the CDR3, the DNA is TGTGCCAGCAGCCAAGGGCGGGACAGAGGTGAAAAACTGTTTTTT. Translated, it gives CASSQGRDRGEKLFF.

This clonotype was seen only a few times. The J gene is TRBJ2-1, the V gene TRBV24-1; 10 bases fit TRBD1. Per germline, CDR1 KGHDR and CDR2 SFDVKD. Trimming cost V 12 bases and J 8 bases; bases outside gene matches: 21. The CDR3 length is 17 residues. The CDR3 bases are TGTGCCTCGAAAGGGAGGATTGCCGGGACAGGGGCGGATGAGCAGTTCTTC. Its protein is CASKGRIAGTGADEQFF.

This clonotype was recorded a few times. This sequence joins TRBV27 and TRBJ2-1; TRBD1 is a possible D gene (7 bases). V was trimmed by 5 bases and J by 13 bases, leaving 24 bases between them. Germline CDR1 reads MNHEY; CDR2 reads SMNVEV (reference sequence). CDR3 size: 15 residues. The DNA of the CDR3 is TGTGCCAGCAGTCCGATGACAGGGAGGCAAGAGACCCAGTTCTTC. The encoded protein is CASSPMTGRQETQFF.

The chain joins TRBV12-3 or TRBV12-4 to TRBJ2-3, with D tentatively TRBD1 or TRBD2 (5 bases each). Trimming pared 6 bases from V and 3 bases from J, leaving 19 bases between. The CDR3 contains 16 residues. In DNA form, the CDR3 reads TGTGCCAGCAGCCTAAAGGCGGGTGGGGGTACAGATACGCAGTATTTT. Protein product: CASSLKAGGGTDTQYF.

This clonotype showed up just a few times. V usage is TRBV28 and J usage is TRBJ2-7, with D perhaps given as TRBD1 or TRBD2 (5 bases each). Trimming cost V 5 bases and J 1 base, with 15 bases left between them. This CDR3 comprises 15 residues. Per germline, CDR1 MDHEN and CDR2 SYDVKM. CDR3 sequence reads: CASSPDGTPSYEQYF. CDR3 nucleotide sequence: TGTGCCAGCAGTCCCGACGGGACCCCTTCCTACGAGCAGTACTTC.

This clonotype showed up just a few times. The chain employs TRBV6-1 and TRBJ2-7, with 11 bases that match TRBD1. This CDR3 contains 13 residues. The germline gives CDR1 MNHNS, CDR2 SASEGT. The V gene end was trimmed by 4 bases and the J gene end by 6 bases; junction bases not matched to a gene: 2. In DNA, the CDR3 is TGTGCCAGCAGTGCGGGGACAGGGGGCGAGCAGTACTTC. Amino acids: CASSAGTGGEQYF.

The chain joins TRBV10-1 to TRBJ1-4; D remains ambiguous. V dropped 3 bases and J dropped 8 bases, with 19 bases sitting between them. This CDR3 contains 16 residues. Per the germline V gene, CDR1 is WNHNN and CDR2 is SYGVQD (reference sequence). CDR3 sequence reads: CASSDGPGSSMEKLFF. In DNA form, the CDR3 reads TGCGCCAGCAGTGATGGGCCCGGCAGCAGCATGGAAAAACTGTTTTTT.

The J gene is TRBJ2-3, the V gene TRBV20-1; D unclear. The CDR3 consists of 15 residues. CDR1 DFQATT and CDR2 SNEGSKA come from the germline V gene (reference sequence). Trimming removed 5 bases from V and 0 bases from J, with 15 bases in between. The CDR3 protein is CSAETGVTSTDTQYF. CDR3 coding DNA: TGCAGTGCTGAGACGGGCGTCACTAGCACAGATACGCAGTATTTT.

This clonotype was detected once. The V call is TRBV7-9, the J call TRBJ2-7; D perhaps matches TRBD1 (5 bases). The J call may be faulty, since TRBJ2-5 better matches the DNA end. The germline gives CDR1 SEHNR, CDR2 FQNEAQ (reference sequence). The CDR3 is 14 amino acids. The chain's CDR3 is CASNQGTFGETQYF. CDR3 bases: TGTGCCAGCAACCAGGGCACCTTTGGGGAGACCCAGTACTTC.

This clonotype appeared a few times. CDR3 DNA sequence: TGTGCCAGCACCACCCAGGGGGCGTCAGGCTACACCTTC. Its translation is CASTTQGASGYTF. The chain has TRBV6-6 and TRBJ1-2; 8 nucleotides line up with TRBD1. Germline trimming cut 7 bases from V and 8 bases from J; bases unmatched to any gene: 9. Per germline, CDR1 MNHNY and CDR2 SVGAGI (reference sequence). The CDR3 length is 13 residues.

CDR3 nucleotides: TGTGCCAGCAGCTTATCACGGCCAGCAACTAATGAAAAACTGTTTTTT. It is translated as CASSLSRPATNEKLFF. This chain uses TRBV7-2 with TRBJ1-4; D is unresolved. CDR3 length: 16 residues. Germline V gene data show CDR1 as SGHTA and CDR2 as FQGNSA. Trimming cost V 2 bases and J 0 bases, with 10 bases left between them.

This clonotype was seen a few times. The rearrangement joins TRBV10-3 to TRBJ2-7, with a possible D match to TRBD2 (6 bases). CDR3 length: 14 amino acids. Between the trimmed V and J ends, which lost 8 bases and 0 bases, there was a span of 14 bases. CDR1 is ENHRY and CDR2 is SYGVKD in the germline V gene. The CDR3 loop reads CAIGLGGSSYEQYF. The CDR3, as DNA: TGTGCCATCGGTTTGGGGGGAAGCTCCTACGAGCAGTACTTC.

The CDR3 coding sequence is TGTGCCAGCAGCCAAGTGACAGGGGTTGAATCTGGCTACACCTTC. Translation: CASSQVTGVESGYTF. The genes are TRBV4-2 and TRBJ1-2, with TRBD1 matching 8 bases. From germline, CDR1 is LGHNA and CDR2 YNFKEQ. The CDR3 is made up of 15 amino acids. J lost 7 bases, V lost 1 base, and 8 bases had no gene match.

This clonotype occurred a few times. The chain carries TRBV3-1 and TRBJ2-5; the match to TRBD2 covers 9 bases. Unmatched junction bases numbered 10, after V lost 6 bases and J lost 5 bases. This CDR3 is 15 amino acids long. Germline assignment: CDR1 LGHDT and CDR2 YNNKEL (reference sequence). CDR3 amino acids: CASSPSGAGGETQYF. The CDR3 region has the DNA TGTGCCAGCAGTCCCTCAGGAGCGGGGGGTGAGACCCAGTACTTC.